The entry that follows covers one T cell receptor beta chain sequence. An end of the junction differs from the germline gene, which may be a read error. The source of the sample is a study of T-cell reconstitution after alpha-beta-depleted transplantation in children. The germline V gene has CDR1 MNHEY and CDR2 SVGAGI. CDR3 length equals 14 residues. Unique molecular identifiers were incorporated when the TCRbeta library was constructed. TCRdb ran MiXCR on the PCR reads and lists one entry per CDR3 protein. The profile shows nearly 550,000 distinct CDR3 sequences, about 16% of them singletons. The V call is TRBV6-5, the J call TRBJ1-1, with 8 nucleotides matching TRBD1. Sequencing used PBMCs from the stem cell graft donor, obtained from the stem cell graft. The clonotype originates from a human donor who donated a stem cell graft to a child with acute lymphoblastic leukemia. In DNA form, the CDR3 reads TGTGCCAGCAGTTTTTTGGGGACAGGTTACTCGGTGCGATTT. It specifies CASSFLGTGYSVRF.